What follows describes a single T cell receptor beta chain. Its target is unknown. Preparation methods for the bulk TCR libraries were those previously described, with listed TCR primers. One entry per CDR3 protein, called by TCRdb with MiXCR from the PCR reads. The sample lists about 510,000 distinct CDR3 sequences, roughly 24% seen once, with around 0.8% in the top ten. The data were taken from a study of molecular identifiers for immune sequencing clone quantification. Libraries used 20,000 to 1,000,000 sorted naive CD8 T cells and 10%, 30% or 50% RNA input. Naive CD8 T cells were FACS-sorted by CD8+CD4-CCR7+CD45RA+ markers. Study-level points and caveats: Highly expanded clone sizes could end up underestimated if a barcode were shared by identical TCR molecules.

The CDR3 length is 15 residues. Germline CDR1 is MNHEY and CDR2 is SVGEGT. V lost 2 bases and J 4 bases, leaving 13 bases between the germline ends. The chain couples TRBV6-2 or TRBV6-3 to TRBJ2-3, with D possibly being TRBD2 (6 bases). This TCR came from a human donor in good health. Some libraries in this study had Jurkat cell RNA spiked in. Material for sequencing was naive CD8+ T cells from blood, with Jurkat cell RNA spiked in. Subset: FACS-sorted CD8+CD4-CCR7+CD45RA+ naive T cells. The CDR3 DNA reads as TGTGCCAGCAGTTACCTCCAACCGGGAGCAGATACGCAGTATTTT. Encoded protein: CASSYLQPGADTQYF.